This T cell receptor beta chain was recovered during a study of T cell changes during pregnancy in multiple sclerosis. The assay was immunoSEQ multiplex PCR, and TCRdb's table has in-frame clones only and misses some. The table has tens of thousands of clones, 85% to 95% seen once. The CDR3 loop spans 16 amino acids. Germline CDR1 KGHSH, CDR2 LQKENI. The V end lost 1 base, the J end lost 2 bases, and 15 bases lay between the germline ends. This material consisted of peripheral blood, taken after pregnancy. The TCR comes from a female donor with multiple sclerosis, enrolled in a pregnancy study. The chain recombines TRBV18 with TRBJ2-7; maybe TRBD2 (5 bases). The CDR3: CASSPRYQRSAYEQYF. The CDR3 coding sequence is TGTGCCAGCTCACCACGGTATCAGCGGAGTGCCTACGAGCAGTACTTC.